This T cell receptor beta chain comes out of a study of OX40 agonist ivuxolimab in advanced cancers. About the research overall: At 65% to 90% male, the cohort had a mean age of about 60 years, ranging from about 20 to 79.

The V end lost 0 bases, the J end lost 7 bases, and 12 bases lay between the germline ends. CDR3 length: 15 amino acids. Germline CDR1 is LNHDA and CDR2 is SQIVND (reference sequence). Data came from immunoSEQ multiplex PCR; TCRdb stores just in-frame clones and leaves some out. The sample lists tens of thousands of clones, around 87% occurring once. The rearrangement uses TRBV19 and TRBJ1-4; D possibly corresponds to TRBD1 (5 bases). The sequences come from CD4+ or CD8+ T cells sorted from blood, collected in a trial of the OX40 agonist ivuxolimab. The TCR was taken from an adult with an advanced solid tumor such as melanoma, head and neck, liver or kidney cancer. The CDR3, as DNA: TGTGCCAGTAGTATAGAGTCTCGGGGACGTGAAAAACTGTTTTTT. Translated: CASSIESRGREKLFF. The full variable domain, with the rest looked up from reference TRBV19 and TRBJ1-4, is DGGITQSPKYLFRKEGQNVTLSCEQNLNHDAMYWYRQDPGQGLRLIYYSQIVNDFQKGDIAEGYSVSREKKESFPLTVTSAQKNPTAFYLCASSIESRGREKLFFGSGTQLSVL.